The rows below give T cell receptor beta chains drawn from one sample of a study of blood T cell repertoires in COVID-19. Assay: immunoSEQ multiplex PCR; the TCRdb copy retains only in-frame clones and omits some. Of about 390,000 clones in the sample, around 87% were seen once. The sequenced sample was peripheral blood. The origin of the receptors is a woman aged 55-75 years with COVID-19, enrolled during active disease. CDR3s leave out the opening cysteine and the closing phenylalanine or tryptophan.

CDR3: ATSRDLSWGGNTEAF; V: TRBV15; length: 15
CDR3: ASSPPWDNLNEQY; V: TRBV7-2; length: 13
CDR3: ASSFIGRGEKLF; V: TRBV7-9; length: 12
CDR3: ASSQNRYEQY; V: TRBV16; length: 10
CDR3: ASSLGGQYTDTQY; V: TRBV7-9; length: 13
CDR3: ASSLALNEQF; V: TRBV5-1; length: 10
CDR3: ASSPRVSDTQY; V: TRBV3-1/TRBV3-2; length: 11
CDR3: ASSPQGWAKNIQY; V: TRBV5-8; length: 13
CDR3: ASSGQGAPSYEQY; V: TRBV6-6; length: 13
CDR3: ASSQTIGGGAGNEQF; V: TRBV3-1/TRBV3-2; length: 15
CDR3: ASSLSGHQPQH; V: TRBV5-8; length: 11
CDR3: ASSSRGTSGVNEQF; V: TRBV7-9; length: 14
CDR3: ASSLFSGDLVNTEAF; V: TRBV18; length: 15
CDR3: ASSLGGNPNYGYT; V: TRBV7-9; length: 13
CDR3: ASSQGVGVLNTEAF; V: TRBV3-1/TRBV3-2; length: 14
CDR3: ASSLGTRGKLF; V: TRBV7-8; length: 11
CDR3: ASSTRTSGGAISEQF; V: TRBV9; length: 15
CDR3: ASSIGQREQY; V: TRBV28; length: 10
CDR3: ASSSGQGYNSPLH; V: TRBV5-1; length: 13
CDR3: ASSQGLRTEAF; V: TRBV16; length: 11
CDR3: ASSQDGVGRGYT; V: TRBV3-1/TRBV3-2; length: 12
CDR3: ASTRGFYTEAF; V: TRBV6-5; length: 11
CDR3: ASSLNHREQPQH; V: TRBV2; length: 12
CDR3: ASSLRTGDQPQH; V: TRBV7-2; length: 12
CDR3: ASSRRVESPLH; V: TRBV2; length: 11
CDR3: ASIQGYEQY; V: TRBV28; length: 9
CDR3: ASSLDDELAGFGETQY; V: TRBV11-2; length: 16
CDR3: ASSFKQGNEKLF; V: TRBV5-1; length: 12
CDR3: ASGQREYNYGYT; V: TRBV9; length: 12
CDR3: ASSIPRMGRDTEAF; V: TRBV19; length: 14
CDR3: ASSIPGGSNQPQH; V: TRBV19; length: 13